A single sample gave rise to the 2 T cell receptor beta chains below, sequenced in a study of monozygotic twins with inflammatory bowel disease (dated by TCRdb to the late 2010s). Library preparation used 5' RACE. Sequencing was performed on an Illumina HiSeq 2500. TCRdb reprocessed the sequencing reads and holds a single record per CDR3 protein sequence, with no DNA. The sample's clone listing holds 190,000 or so distinct CDR3 sequences. The ten biggest clones cover 1.5% to 2% of the sample. Sequencing was performed on blood. Receptors were obtained from a human donor with ulcerative colitis or Crohn's disease, or a healthy co-twin of an affected twin (not recorded which).

The chain recombines TRBV27 with TRBJ1-1; TCRdb selects TRBD1, and the lack of DNA leaves this call unchecked. Germline lookup yields CDR1 MNHEY and CDR2 SMNVEV (reference sequence). The CDR3 consists of 14 residues. This CDR3 is CASRGTGGVPEAFF.

This sequence joins TRBV5-5 and TRBJ2-7; the TCRdb D gene call, TRBD1, has no DNA to confirm it. Germline V gives CDR1 SGHKS, CDR2 YYEKEE (reference sequence). The CDR3 totals 16 residues. The chain's CDR3 is CASSAEGALVPYEQYF.